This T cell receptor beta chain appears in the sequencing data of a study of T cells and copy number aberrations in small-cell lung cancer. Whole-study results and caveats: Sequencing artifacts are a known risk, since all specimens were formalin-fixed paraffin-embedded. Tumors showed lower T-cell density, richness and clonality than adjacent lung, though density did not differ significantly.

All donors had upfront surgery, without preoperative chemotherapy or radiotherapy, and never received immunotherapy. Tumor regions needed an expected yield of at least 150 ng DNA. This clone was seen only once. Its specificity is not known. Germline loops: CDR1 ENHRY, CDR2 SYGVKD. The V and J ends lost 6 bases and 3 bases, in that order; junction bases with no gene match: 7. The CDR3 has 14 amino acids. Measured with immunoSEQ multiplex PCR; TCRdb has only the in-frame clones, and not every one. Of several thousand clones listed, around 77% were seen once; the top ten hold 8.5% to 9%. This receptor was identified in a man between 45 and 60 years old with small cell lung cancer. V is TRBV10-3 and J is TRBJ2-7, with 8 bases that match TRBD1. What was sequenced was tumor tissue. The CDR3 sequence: CAIRLKGTGYEQYF. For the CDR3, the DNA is TGTGCCATCAGACTAAAGGGGACAGGCTACGAGCAGTACTTC.